These 15 T cell receptor beta chains share one sample of origin, sequenced in a study of T-cell reconstitution after alpha-beta-depleted transplantation in children. Unique molecular identifiers were incorporated during preparation of the TCRbeta library. TCRdb ran MiXCR on the PCR reads and lists one entry per CDR3 protein. In the table there are 550,000 to 800,000 distinct CDR3 sequences, over 10% of which are singletons. This specimen consisted of PBMCs, obtained before TCRalphabeta/CD19-depleted stem cell transplant. These receptors were taken from a girl aged 2 to 9 with congenital amegakaryocytic thrombocytopenia, due to receive a stem cell transplant.

Many counts were recorded for this clonotype. The rearrangement links TRBV7-9 to TRBJ1-1; D remains unclear. Germline V gene data show CDR1 as SEHNR and CDR2 as FQNEAQ (reference sequence). This CDR3 contains 15 residues. V dropped 2 bases and J dropped 1 base, with 11 bases sitting between them. CDR3 amino acids: CASSLTAYGNTEAFF. CDR3 in DNA: TGTGCCAGCAGCTTAACGGCCTATGGGAACACTGAAGCTTTCTTT.

This clonotype was seen repeatedly, ten times or more. The chain links TRBV27 to TRBJ2-3; D is tentatively TRBD1 or TRBD2 (5 bases each). Germline lookup yields CDR1 MNHEY and CDR2 SMNVEV (reference sequence). The germline V and J ends were trimmed by 10 bases and 5 bases, with 22 bases remaining between them. The CDR3 runs 15 residues. The CDR3 nucleotides read TGTGCCACCGGGGACCGGGCCACCATTGGAGATACGCAGTATTTT. This translates into CATGDRATIGDTQYF.

To note about this clonotype: An end of the junction does not agree with germline; a read error may underlie this. The chain has TRBV20-1 and TRBJ2-2, with D perhaps TRBD1 or TRBD2 (6 bases each). The CDR3 covers 14 residues. Per germline, CDR1 DFQATT and CDR2 SNEGSKA (reference sequence). The CDR3 DNA is TGCAGCGGGGGCCACCCCCCGAACTCCGGGGAGCTGTTTTTT. Residues: CSGGHPPNSGELFF.

Many counts were recorded for this clonotype. The chain couples TRBV10-1 to TRBJ2-2; no clear D. The CDR3 length is 15 residues. Per germline, CDR1 WNHNN and CDR2 SYGVQD (reference sequence). V lost 8 bases to trimming and J lost 6 bases, with 19 bases between them. The CDR3, as DNA: TGCGCCAGCTCAGGCTTCTACTTACGAGCCGGGGAGCTGTTTTTT. Its translation: CASSGFYLRAGELFF.

The V and J genes are TRBV10-1 and TRBJ2-7, with no clear D. Trimming removed 3 bases at V and 1 base at J, with 7 bases between. CDR3 size: 13 residues. In germline, CDR1 is WNHNN, CDR2 SYGVQD (reference sequence). CDR3 region: CASSDPTSYEQYF. The CDR3 region has the DNA TGCGCCAGCAGTGACCCTACTTCCTACGAGCAGTACTTC.

This clonotype was recorded at least ten times. The chain couples TRBV7-6 to TRBJ2-7; 7 positions match TRBD1. The V segment lost 5 bases and the J segment 4 bases; nucleotides outside the gene matches: 5. CDR1 is SGHVS, CDR2 FNYEAQ, per germline. This CDR3 spans 13 amino acids. CDR3 loop: CASSPWDRYEQYF. CDR3 DNA sequence: TGTGCCAGCAGCCCCTGGGACAGATACGAGCAGTACTTC.

This chain joins TRBV29-1 and TRBJ1-4, with TRBD1 identical over 8 bases. V shed 5 bases, J shed 1 base, and the junction held 6 bases outside the gene matches. CDR1 and CDR2 (germline): SQVTM, ANQGSEA. The CDR3 is 15 residues long. As DNA, the CDR3 is TGCAGCGTTCCGGACAGGGCCGGAACTAATGAAAAACTGTTTTTT. Its translation: CSVPDRAGTNEKLFF.

This clonotype has a count of ten or more. The chain employs TRBV12-3 or TRBV12-4 and TRBJ1-5; D might be TRBD1 (5 bases). V lost 1 base and J lost 7, with 17 bases in between. This CDR3 contains 16 residues. The CDR3 DNA sequence: TGTGCCAGCAGTTTAGTCCCTTTGGGGGAGGGCCAGCCCCAGCATTTT. It yields the protein CASSLVPLGEGQPQHF.

This clonotype appeared many times. The chain carries TRBV20-1 and TRBJ1-4, with D maybe TRBD1 (5 bases). The CDR3 is 13 residues long. Trimming shortened V by 8 bases and J by 2 bases, and 12 bases separated the two germline ends. Germline V lookup: CDR1 DFQATT, CDR2 SNEGSKA (reference sequence). The CDR3 DNA reads as TGCAGTCCATCACAGGCTACTAATGAAAAACTGTTTTTT. This sequence encodes CSPSQATNEKLFF.

This chain uses TRBV5-1 with TRBJ2-7; 12 nucleotides line up with TRBD1. Germline V lookup: CDR1 SGHRS, CDR2 YFSETQ. Trimming took 4 bases from V and 5 from J; bases not matched to a gene: 10. The CDR3 length is 16 residues. The chain's CDR3 is CASSLTPGQGADEQYF. In DNA form, the CDR3 reads TGCGCCAGCAGCCTCACCCCGGGACAGGGGGCTGACGAGCAGTACTTC.

This clonotype has ten or more counts. The V and J genes are TRBV28 and TRBJ2-7; 8 positions match TRBD2. This CDR3 comprises 16 residues. The germline V gene has CDR1 MDHEN and CDR2 SYDVKM. V lost 7 bases to trimming and J lost 1 base; unmatched junction nucleotides: 12. The CDR3 nucleotides read TGTGCCAGCAATTCCCGTCGCGGGGGGTTATCCTACGAGCAGTACTTC. Its translation is CASNSRRGGLSYEQYF.

The sample holds many counts of this clonotype. This chain connects TRBV12-3 or TRBV12-4 to TRBJ2-3, with D possibly matching TRBD2 (6 bases). There are 15 residues in the CDR3. V was trimmed by 3 bases and J by 4 bases, leaving 14 bases between them. The CDR3 DNA is TGTGCCAGCAGTTTGGGGGGTACAGGAGCAGATACGCAGTATTTT. Translated: CASSLGGTGADTQYF.

The rearrangement joins TRBV19 to TRBJ1-1; D is undetermined. The V gene lost 7 bases and the J gene lost 1 base, with 7 bases spanning the gap. Germline assignment: CDR1 LNHDA and CDR2 SQIVND (reference sequence). The CDR3 loop spans 12 amino acids. In DNA form, the CDR3 reads TGTGCCAGTATGAACGGGAACACTGAAGCTTTCTTT. Amino acid sequence: CASMNGNTEAFF.

This clonotype was observed at least ten times. The chain combines TRBV4-1 with TRBJ2-7, with D perhaps matching TRBD1 (5 bases). Germline assignment: CDR1 MGHRA and CDR2 YSYEKL. The V and J ends lost 4 bases and 4 bases respectively, with 14 bases between them. The CDR3 length is 14 residues. The CDR3 DNA sequence: TGCGCCAGCAGCCCACGACAGTCCACTTACGAGCAGTACTTC. It specifies CASSPRQSTYEQYF.

In its sample, this clonotype was seen a few times. The chain is built from TRBV7-8 and TRBJ1-5; D remains unclear. In germline, CDR1 is SGHVS, CDR2 FQNEAQ. The CDR3 runs to 15 residues. The ends were cut back, 5 bases at V and 0 bases at J, with 11 bases in the middle. CDR3 amino acids: CASSQRPGSNQPQHF. DNA of the CDR3: TGTGCCAGCAGCCAGAGGCCGGGTAGCAATCAGCCCCAGCATTTT. Together with reference TRBV7-8 and TRBJ1-5, the CDR3 gives the full variable domain: GAGVSQSPRYKVAKRGQDVALRCDPISGHVSLFWYQQALGQGPEFLTYFQNEAQLDKSGLPSDRFFAERPEGSVSTLKIQRTQQEDSAVYLCASSQRPGSNQPQHFGDGTRLSIL.